This passage covers 12 T cell receptor beta chains from one sample sequenced in a study of blood T cell repertoires in COVID-19. Data came from immunoSEQ multiplex PCR; TCRdb stores just in-frame clones and leaves some out. The data hold approximately 160,000 clones, with 80% observed a single time. Sequenced: PBMCs or T cells enriched from blood (not recorded which). Receptor source: a man in his forties who had recovered from COVID-19.

For the CDR3, the DNA is TGCGCCAGCAGCTTGGGGAGGGTGGCCTCTAACTATGGCTACACCTTC. Translated: CASSLGRVASNYGYTF. The chain uses TRBV5-1 and TRBJ1-2; D remains unclear. The CDR3 spans 16 residues. Germline CDR1 reads SGHRS; CDR2 reads YFSETQ. Trimming took 0 bases from V and 0 from J, leaving 12 bases between them.

This sequence joins TRBV11-2 and TRBJ2-7, with D uncertain. The CDR3 has 15 amino acids. From germline, CDR1 is SGHAT and CDR2 FQNNGV. Deletions cut 5 bases from V and 0 bases from J, with 14 bases between. CDR3 sequence reads: CASSQPGLSSYEQYV. The DNA of the CDR3 is TGTGCCAGCAGCCAACCGGGTCTAAGCTCCTACGAGCAGTACGTC.

J is TRBJ2-7 and V is TRBV27; 9 bases agree with TRBD1. Germline-derived CDR1 and CDR2 are MNHEY and SMNVEV (reference sequence). This CDR3 has 16 amino acids. Trimming at V came to 2 bases and at J to 4 bases, leaving 9 bases not matched to a gene. CDR3 protein: CASSLQPGQGSYEQYF. The CDR3, as DNA: TGTGCCAGCAGTTTACAACCGGGACAGGGCAGTTACGAGCAGTACTTC.

The chain employs TRBV19 and TRBJ1-5, with a weak D call TRBD1 (6 bases). The V and J ends lost 5 bases and 1 base respectively, with 12 bases between them. This CDR3 region has 15 residues. Germline V CDR1 and CDR2: LNHDA, SQIVND (reference sequence). CDR3 residues: CASSLNRASNQPQHF. In nucleotides, the CDR3 is TGTGCCAGTAGTTTGAACAGGGCCAGCAATCAGCCCCAGCATTTT.

The chain has TRBV19 and TRBJ2-5, with TRBD1 identical over 10 bases. Trimming removed 6 bases from V and 4 bases from J; junction bases left unmatched: 14. The V gene's germline CDR1 is LNHDA and CDR2 SQIVND (reference sequence). The CDR3 loop spans 17 amino acids. The CDR3 DNA follows: TGTGCCAGTAGCCTAACCCAAACCGGGACAGGGGCAGAGACCCAGTACTTC. It is translated as CASSLTQTGTGAETQYF.

This chain joins TRBV2 and TRBJ2-5, with 9 bases identical to TRBD2. The CDR3 has 15 amino acids. V was pared by 4 bases and J by 5 bases, with 8 bases of the junction left unmatched. Germline CDR1 reads SNHLY; CDR2 reads FYNNEI. CDR3 amino acids: CASSGRRGGAETQYF. In nucleotides, the CDR3 is TGTGCCAGCAGTGGGCGGCGGGGGGGCGCGGAGACCCAGTACTTC.

Comment on this clone: At the DNA level, this CDR3 is encoded by other sequences in the same sample as well. The chain recombines TRBV7-9 with TRBJ1-1, with D hard to call. Germline lookup yields CDR1 SEHNR and CDR2 FQNEAQ (reference sequence). The CDR3 sequence is 13 residues long. The germline V and J ends were trimmed by 3 bases and 2 bases, with 7 bases remaining between them. In DNA, the CDR3 is TGTGCCAGCAGCTTTACGGGAAACACTGAAGCTTTCTTT. Residues: CASSFTGNTEAFF. The full variable domain, in which reference TRBV7-9 and TRBJ1-1 provide the parts outside the CDR3, is DTGVSQNPRHKITKRGQNVTFRCDPISEHNRLYWYRQTLGQGPEFLTYFQNEAQLEKSRLLSDRFSAERPKGSFSTLEIQRTEQGDSAMYLCASSFTGNTEAFFGQGTRLTVV.

This rearrangement joins TRBV14 to TRBJ2-7; 7 bases agree with TRBD2. Per germline, CDR1 SGHDN and CDR2 FVKESK. The V and J ends lost 0 bases and 0 bases, in that order; junction bases with no gene match: 2. This CDR3 contains 15 residues. CDR3 residues: CASSQEGDYSYEQYF. Here the CDR3 DNA reads TGTGCCAGCAGCCAAGAGGGGGACTACTCCTACGAGCAGTACTTC.

The V call is TRBV5-5, the J call TRBJ2-6; tentatively, D is TRBD2 (5 bases). The CDR3 runs 16 residues. Deletions cut 4 bases from V and 2 bases from J, with 13 bases between. The germline CDR1 and CDR2 sequences are SGHKS and YYEKEE (reference sequence). The CDR3 DNA follows: TGTGCCAGCAGCCCGCATGAGCGGACTGGGGCCAACGTCCTGACTTTC. Translated, it gives CASSPHERTGANVLTF.

This chain joins TRBV5-1 and TRBJ1-3; D unclear. The CDR3 loop spans 14 amino acids. Trimming stripped 5 bases from V and 4 bases from J, with 13 bases between. CDR1 SGHRS and CDR2 YFSETQ come from the germline V gene. For the CDR3, the DNA is TGCGCCAGCAGTTCCACGCCCGGGGGAAACACCATATATTTT. It translates to CASSSTPGGNTIYF. The full variable domain, in which reference TRBV5-1 and TRBJ1-3 provide the parts outside the CDR3, is KAGVTQTPRYLIKTRGQQVTLSCSPISGHRSVSWYQQTPGQGLQFLFEYFSETQRNKGNFPGRFSGRQFSNSRSEMNVSTLELGDSALYLCASSSTPGGNTIYFGEGSWLTVV.

J is TRBJ1-2 and V is TRBV11-2; TRBD1 matches at 7 bases. The V and J ends lost 5 bases and 5 bases, in that order; junction bases with no gene match: 8. CDR1 and CDR2 from the germline V gene are SGHAT and FQNNGV. CDR3 length: 14 residues. Written as DNA, the CDR3 is TGTGCCAGCAGCCTCGGGACAGATACTTATGGCTACACCTTC. Its protein is CASSLGTDTYGYTF.

This chain links TRBV7-9 with TRBJ1-2, with D perhaps TRBD1 (5 bases). CDR3 length: 13 amino acids. Germline lookup yields CDR1 SEHNR and CDR2 FQNEAQ (reference sequence). V was cut by 5 bases and J by 4 bases, with 11 bases left in between. CDR3 protein: CASSPAGTYGYTF. The CDR3 DNA follows: TGTGCCAGCAGCCCGGCGGGGACCTATGGCTACACCTTC.